This entry concerns a single TCR beta chain. Losses at the gene ends were 6 bases for V and 4 bases for J; bases not matched to a gene: 3. CDR1 and CDR2 from the germline V gene are MNHNY and SVGAGI (reference sequence). This CDR3 comprises 13 residues. This sample stems from a study of OX40 agonist ivuxolimab in advanced cancers. Sequencing used immunoSEQ multiplex PCR; TCRdb keeps in-frame clones, though not all of them. The sample shows fewer than 15,000 clones, about 85% of them seen only once. The receptor was isolated from an adult with an advanced solid tumor such as melanoma, head and neck, liver or kidney cancer. The chain combines TRBV6-6 with TRBJ2-5; 9 bases agree with TRBD2. The sequences come from CD4+ or CD8+ T cells sorted from blood, collected in a trial of the OX40 agonist ivuxolimab. Written as DNA, the CDR3 is TGTGCCAGCAGCTTAGCGGGAGCAGAGACCCAGTACTTC. Its protein is CASSLAGAETQYF.